These 24 T cell receptor beta chains originate from one sample sequenced in a study of CD8+CD57+ T cells in acquired aplastic anemia. Profiles of TCR beta VDJ and CDR3 were generated from a genomic DNA template. In TCRdb, the reads were re-called with MiXCR into one record per CDR3 protein. This sample has some 200,000 distinct CDR3 sequences; roughly two thirds occur once, and the top ten carry roughly 64%. Sequenced patients had shown CD8+CD57+ cell expansion by flow cytometry. Material: sorted CD4+, CD8+, or CD8+CD57+ T cells (not recorded which) from PBMCs. The receptors here all came from a human donor with aplastic anemia.

In this sample, this clonotype turned up a few times. An end of the junction does not agree with germline; a read error may underlie this. This sequence joins TRBV11-2 and TRBJ2-7; TRBD1 matches at 12 bases. CDR3 length: 15 amino acids. Germline CDR1 is SGHAT and CDR2 is FQNNGV. CDR3 sequence reads: CASSSPGQGAFEQYF. In DNA form, the CDR3 reads TGCGCCAGCAGCTCGCCGGGACAGGGGGCGTTCGAGCAGTACTTC.

The chain uses TRBV5-5 and TRBJ2-3; perhaps TRBD2 as D (5 bases). Trimming took off 0 bases at V and 2 bases at J, with 10 bases between the two ends. Germline V gives CDR1 SGHKS, CDR2 YYEKEE (reference sequence). This CDR3 has 15 amino acids. The CDR3 DNA is TGTGCCAGCAGCTTGGGGGAGCATTCCACAGATACGCAGTATTTT. Translation gives CASSLGEHSTDTQYF.

This clonotype was picked up a small number of times. The chain uses TRBV7-3 and TRBJ1-6; D remains ambiguous. The CDR3 extends over 15 amino acids. V dropped 2 bases and J dropped 10 bases, with 15 bases sitting between them. Germline-derived CDR1 and CDR2 are SGHTA and FQGTGA. The CDR3 here is CASSLESSFGSPLHF. DNA for the CDR3: TGTGCCAGCAGCTTAGAGAGCAGTTTTGGATCACCCCTCCACTTT.

The CDR3 is CASSPPGTGGAGNGYTF. CDR3 in DNA: TGTGCCAGCAGCCCACCCGGGACAGGGGGCGCGGGGAATGGCTACACCTTC. The chain recombines TRBV7-2 with TRBJ1-2, with 12 bases identical to TRBD1. Trimming took 5 bases from V and 6 from J; bases not matched to a gene: 13. The germline V gene has CDR1 SGHTA and CDR2 FQGNSA. This CDR3 comprises 17 residues.

The V gene is TRBV7-2, the J gene TRBJ1-2, with D uncertain. The CDR3 is 13 residues long. Trimming cost V 7 bases and J 4 bases, with 13 bases left between them. From germline, CDR1 is SGHTA and CDR2 FQGNSA. CDR3 nucleotides: TGTGCCAGCACAAGGCGGGATATCTATGGCTACACCTTC. Amino acids: CASTRRDIYGYTF.

The sample holds a few counts of this clonotype. This chain uses TRBV7-2 with TRBJ2-7; the match to TRBD1 covers 10 bases. Looked up from germline, CDR1 is SGHTA and CDR2 is FQGNSA. Trimming removed 3 bases from V and 4 bases from J; junction bases left unmatched: 3. The CDR3 consists of 14 residues. The CDR3 sequence: CASSLGTGEYEQYF. The CDR3 nucleotides are TGTGCCAGCAGCTTGGGGACAGGGGAGTACGAGCAGTACTTC.

The rearrangement joins TRBV7-9 to TRBJ2-1; D unclear. CDR1 SEHNR and CDR2 FQNEAQ come from the germline V gene (reference sequence). The V gene lost 4 bases and the J gene lost 2 bases, with 12 bases spanning the gap. This CDR3 has 15 amino acids. The CDR3 DNA sequence: TGTGCCAGCAGCTCCGGAGCGCCGACCTACAATGAGCAGTTCTTC. Protein: CASSSGAPTYNEQFF.

This clonotype was seen once. V and J are TRBV20-1 and TRBJ2-5, with 7 nucleotides matching TRBD1. The CDR3 is 13 residues long. Germline V gene sequence: CDR1 DFQATT, CDR2 SNEGSKA (reference sequence). The J segment lost 4 bases and the V segment lost 3 bases, leaving 5 bases of the junction unmatched. The CDR3: CSASRAGGETQYF. The CDR3 DNA sequence: TGCAGTGCTAGTCGAGCAGGGGGAGAGACCCAGTACTTC.

In the case of this clonotype: A much more abundant neighbour one base away suggests this may be a read error. J is TRBJ1-4 and V is TRBV6-5; TRBD1 is a possible D gene (5 bases). The CDR3 loop spans 13 amino acids. CDR1 and CDR2 (germline): MNHEY, SVGAGI. CDR3: CASSDDSWEKLSF. The CDR3 DNA is TGTGCCAGCAGTGACGACAGTTGGGAAAAACTGTCTTTT.

In this sample, this clonotype turned up many times. V and J are TRBV9 and TRBJ2-3; D remains unclear. With 0 bases removed from V and 3 bases from J, the gap between germline ends came to 14 bases. Germline V lookup: CDR1 SGDLS, CDR2 YYNGEE. The CDR3 sequence is 16 residues long. Here the CDR3 DNA reads TGTGCCAGCAGCGTAGAAATTTTAGAGATGACAGATACGCAGTATTTT. Translation gives CASSVEILEMTDTQYF.

This chain uses TRBV20-1 with TRBJ2-7, with D possibly being TRBD1 (6 bases). The J call may be incorrect, as the DNA end agrees better with TRBJ2-1. There are 13 residues in the CDR3. From germline, CDR1 is DFQATT and CDR2 SNEGSKA (reference sequence). The CDR3 is CSAFTGSSYEQFF. In DNA form, the CDR3 reads TGCAGTGCTTTCACAGGGAGCTCCTACGAGCAGTTCTTC.

This clonotype came up a few times. This chain connects TRBV20-1 to TRBJ2-2; the D is unclear. CDR3 length equals 12 residues. Per the germline V gene, CDR1 is DFQATT and CDR2 is SNEGSKA (reference sequence). V lost 4 bases and J 4 bases, leaving 7 bases between the germline ends. CDR3 bases: TGCAGTGCTAAACGGCCCACCGGGGAGCTGTTTTTT. This encodes CSAKRPTGELFF.

This clonotype was counted ten times or more. The rearrangement joins TRBV6-5 to TRBJ1-1; D is uncertain. Germline V gene sequence: CDR1 MNHEY, CDR2 SVGAGI. The CDR3 is made up of 15 amino acids. Trimming pared 0 bases from V and 0 bases from J, leaving 8 bases between. The CDR3 coding sequence is TGTGCCAGCAGTTACTCACCGGGGATGAACACTGAAGCTTTCTTT. Protein: CASSYSPGMNTEAFF.

This clonotype was detected once. The chain is built from TRBV25-1 and TRBJ2-1; D possibly corresponds to TRBD1 (5 bases). V lost 7 bases and J lost 2, with 12 bases in between. This CDR3 comprises 14 residues. CDR1 MGHDK and CDR2 SYGVNS come from the germline V gene. Here the CDR3 DNA reads TGTGCCAGCAAGGGGCAGGGCCCCTACAATGAGCAGTTCTTC. Translation gives CASKGQGPYNEQFF.

The genes are TRBV15 and TRBJ2-7; the D gene is possibly TRBD1 (7 bases). Germline values: CDR1 LNHNV, CDR2 YYDKDF (reference sequence). This CDR3 is 12 amino acids long. V was cut by 3 bases and J by 7 bases, with 10 bases left in between. The CDR3 reads CATSSPGGEQYF. The CDR3 nucleotides read TGTGCCACCAGCAGCCCAGGGGGGGAGCAGTACTTC. The complete variable domain, with remaining parts taken from reference TRBV15 and TRBJ2-7, reads DAMVIQNPRYQVTQFGKPVTLSCSQTLNHNVMYWYQQKSSQAPKLLFHYYDKDFNNEADTPDNFQSRRPNTSFCFLDIRSPGLGDTAMYLCATSSPGGEQYFGPGTRLTVT.

The CDR3 protein is CASSLLAYDEQFF. CDR3 in DNA: TGTGCCAGCAGCCTACTAGCGTACGATGAGCAGTTCTTC. This chain uses TRBV14 with TRBJ2-1; 7 bases are a match to TRBD2. Losses at the gene ends were 4 bases for V and 8 bases for J; bases not matched to a gene: 5. CDR3 length equals 13 residues. Germline CDR1 reads SGHDN; CDR2 reads FVKESK. Full variable domain (missing parts from reference TRBV14 and TRBJ2-1): EAGVTQFPSHSVIEKGQTVTLRCDPISGHDNLYWYRRVMGKEIKFLLHFVKESKQDESGMPNNRFLAERTGGTYSTLKVQPAELEDSGVYFCASSLLAYDEQFFGPGTRLTVL.

The chain carries TRBV4-2 and TRBJ1-6; no clear D. V gave up 6 bases and J gave up 7 bases, with 10 bases separating them. The CDR3 is made up of 13 amino acids. Germline V gene data show CDR1 as LGHNA and CDR2 as YNFKEQ. For the CDR3, the DNA is TGTGCCAGCAGGATGGACGGCAATTCACCCCTCCACTTT. It yields the protein CASRMDGNSPLHF.

The rearrangement joins TRBV24-1 to TRBJ2-1, with 8 bases matching TRBD2. The CDR3 extends over 15 amino acids. V was clipped by 7 bases and J by 1 base; unmatched bases: 5. From germline, CDR1 is KGHDR and CDR2 SFDVKD. The CDR3 DNA sequence: TGTGCCACCAGCGGGAGGGCCGGTTCCTACAATGAGCAGTTCTTC. It encodes CATSGRAGSYNEQFF.

The chain uses TRBV5-5 and TRBJ1-6; D is perhaps TRBD1 (6 bases). The CDR3 has 15 amino acids. V was cut by 2 bases and J by 10 bases, with 16 bases left in between. Germline lookup yields CDR1 SGHKS and CDR2 YYEKEE (reference sequence). This CDR3 is CASSFVGGPLSPLHF. CDR3 DNA: TGTGCCAGCAGCTTCGTAGGGGGGCCCCTGTCACCCCTCCACTTT. Full variable domain (remainder filled in from reference TRBV5-5 and TRBJ1-6): DAGVTQSPTHLIKTRGQQVTLRCSPISGHKSVSWYQQVLGQGPQFIFQYYEKEERGRGNFPDRFSARQFPNYSSELNVNALLLGDSALYLCASSFVGGPLSPLHFGNGTRLTVT.

Only a few counts were recorded for this clonotype. This sequence joins TRBV5-1 and TRBJ2-1; D unresolved. The germline gives CDR1 SGHRS, CDR2 YFSETQ. CDR3 size: 13 residues. The V end was cut by 4 bases, the J end by 8 bases, with 13 bases between. The CDR3 loop is CASSPPRSDEQFF. In DNA form, the CDR3 reads TGCGCCAGCAGCCCTCCCAGAAGCGATGAGCAGTTCTTC.

CDR3 protein: CASSLPDAATNEKLFF. Here the CDR3 DNA reads TGCGCCAGCAGCCTCCCTGACGCTGCAACTAATGAAAAACTGTTTTTT. This chain connects TRBV5-1 to TRBJ1-4; D unresolved. V shed 4 bases and J shed 0 bases, with 13 bases lying between them. The CDR3 totals 16 residues. Germline loops: CDR1 SGHRS, CDR2 YFSETQ.

The CDR3 DNA reads TGTGCCAGCAGTTACTCGAAAGGTGTCAGGGACGAAGCTTTCTTT. Its translation: CASSYSKGVRDEAFF. This chain links TRBV6-5 with TRBJ1-1, with D perhaps matching TRBD1 (5 bases). Between the trimmed V and J ends, which lost 0 bases and 8 bases, there was a span of 16 bases. Germline lookup yields CDR1 MNHEY and CDR2 SVGAGI. CDR3 length: 15 residues.

This clonotype was counted once. The chain uses TRBV19 and TRBJ2-1; no reliable D call. Per the germline V gene, CDR1 is LNHDA and CDR2 is SQIVND (reference sequence). V was clipped by 2 bases and J by 8 bases, with 16 bases between them. The CDR3 contains 15 residues. The chain's CDR3 is CASSISSRGKDEQFF. CDR3 DNA sequence: TGTGCCAGTAGTATATCAAGTCGCGGAAAGGATGAGCAGTTCTTC.

The J gene is TRBJ2-7, the V gene TRBV12-3 or TRBV12-4, with D perhaps matching TRBD1 or TRBD2 (5 bases each). Trimming removed 4 bases at V and 6 bases at J, with 16 bases between. The CDR3 totals 14 residues. CDR3 amino acids: CASSSIGTDREQYF. In DNA form, the CDR3 reads TGTGCCAGCAGTTCTATAGGGACCGACCGCGAGCAGTACTTC.